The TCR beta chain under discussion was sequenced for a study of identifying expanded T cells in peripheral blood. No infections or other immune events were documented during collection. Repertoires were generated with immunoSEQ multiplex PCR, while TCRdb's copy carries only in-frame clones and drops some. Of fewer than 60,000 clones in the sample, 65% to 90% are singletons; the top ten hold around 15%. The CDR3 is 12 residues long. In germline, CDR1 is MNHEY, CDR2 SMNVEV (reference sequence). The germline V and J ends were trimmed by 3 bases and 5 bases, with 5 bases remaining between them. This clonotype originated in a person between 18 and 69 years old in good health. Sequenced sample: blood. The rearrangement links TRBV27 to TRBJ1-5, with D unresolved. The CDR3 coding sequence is TGTGCCAGCAGTTTTTGGCATCAGCCCCAGCATTTT. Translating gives CASSFWHQPQHF.